The entry that follows covers one T cell receptor beta chain sequence. Libraries were prepared by immunoSEQ multiplex PCR; TCRdb keeps only in-frame clonotypes and omits some of them. The repertoire holds about 66,000 clones, with more than 80% as singletons. The sample originates from a study of OX40 agonist ivuxolimab in advanced cancers. Germline loops: CDR1 MNHEY, CDR2 SVGAGI. V lost 10 bases to trimming and J lost 3 bases; unmatched junction nucleotides: 8. The CDR3 consists of 14 residues. The specimen comprised CD4+ or CD8+ T cells sorted from blood, sampled in a trial of the OX40 agonist ivuxolimab. This TCR derives from an adult with an advanced solid tumor such as melanoma, head and neck, liver or kidney cancer. This chain connects TRBV6-5 to TRBJ2-7; 11 positions match TRBD1. CDR3 bases: TGTGCCACCATGTTTGGGACAGGGGGCTACGAGCAGTACTTC. Translated, it gives CATMFGTGGYEQYF.